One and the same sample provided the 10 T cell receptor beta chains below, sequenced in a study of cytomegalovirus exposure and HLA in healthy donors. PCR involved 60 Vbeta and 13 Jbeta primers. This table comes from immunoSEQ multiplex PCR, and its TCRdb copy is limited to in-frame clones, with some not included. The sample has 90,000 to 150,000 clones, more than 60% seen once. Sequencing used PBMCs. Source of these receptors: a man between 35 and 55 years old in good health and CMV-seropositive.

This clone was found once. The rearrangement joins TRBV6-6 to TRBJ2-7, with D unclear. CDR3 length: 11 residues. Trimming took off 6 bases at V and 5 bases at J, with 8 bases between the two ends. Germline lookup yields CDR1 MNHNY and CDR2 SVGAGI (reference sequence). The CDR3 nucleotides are TGTGCCAGCAGCCCTCGCGACGAGCAGTACTTC. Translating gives CASSPRDEQYF.

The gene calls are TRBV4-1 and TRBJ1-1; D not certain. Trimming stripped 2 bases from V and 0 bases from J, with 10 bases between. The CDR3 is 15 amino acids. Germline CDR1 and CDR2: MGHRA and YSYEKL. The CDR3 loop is CASSQTGTLNTEAFF. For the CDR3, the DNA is TGCGCCAGCAGCCAAACGGGAACCTTGAACACTGAAGCTTTCTTT.

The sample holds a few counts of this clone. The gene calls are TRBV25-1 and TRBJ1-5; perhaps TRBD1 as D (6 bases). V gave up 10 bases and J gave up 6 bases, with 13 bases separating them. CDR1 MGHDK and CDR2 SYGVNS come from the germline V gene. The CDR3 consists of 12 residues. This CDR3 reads CATNRVCQPQHF. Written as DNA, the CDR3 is TGTGCCACCAACAGGGTTTGTCAGCCCCAGCATTTT.

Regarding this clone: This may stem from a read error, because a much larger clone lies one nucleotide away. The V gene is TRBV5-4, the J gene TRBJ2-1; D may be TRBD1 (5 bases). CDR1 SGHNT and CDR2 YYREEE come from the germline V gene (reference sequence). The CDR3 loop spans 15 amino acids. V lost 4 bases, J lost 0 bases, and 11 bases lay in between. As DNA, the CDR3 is TGTGCCAGCAGCCCGGACACGAGCTCCTACAATGAGCAGTTCTTC. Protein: CASSPDTSSYNEQFF.

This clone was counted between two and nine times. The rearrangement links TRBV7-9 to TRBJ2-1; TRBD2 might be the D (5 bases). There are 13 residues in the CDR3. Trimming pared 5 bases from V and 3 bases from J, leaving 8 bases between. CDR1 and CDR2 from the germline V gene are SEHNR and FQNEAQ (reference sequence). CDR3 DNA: TGTGCCAGCAGCCTAACTAGCTACAATGAGCAGTTCTTC. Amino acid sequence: CASSLTSYNEQFF.

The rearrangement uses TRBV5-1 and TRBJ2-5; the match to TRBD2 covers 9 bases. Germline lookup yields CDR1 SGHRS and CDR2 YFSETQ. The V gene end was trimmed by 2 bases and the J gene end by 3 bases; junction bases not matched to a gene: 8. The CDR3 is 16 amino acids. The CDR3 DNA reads TGCGCCAGCAGCTTTTCCCTAGCGGGGAGTGAAGAGACCCAGTACTTC. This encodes CASSFSLAGSEETQYF. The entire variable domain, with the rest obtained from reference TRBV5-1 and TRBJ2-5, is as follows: KAGVTQTPRYLIKTRGQQVTLSCSPISGHRSVSWYQQTPGQGLQFLFEYFSETQRNKGNFPGRFSGRQFSNSRSEMNVSTLELGDSALYLCASSFSLAGSEETQYFGPGTRLLVL.

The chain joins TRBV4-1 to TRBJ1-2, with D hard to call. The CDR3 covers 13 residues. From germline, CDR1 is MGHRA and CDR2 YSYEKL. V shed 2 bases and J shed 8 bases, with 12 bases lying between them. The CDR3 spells CASSQIGGQGYTF. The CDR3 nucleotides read TGCGCCAGCAGCCAAATCGGAGGGCAAGGCTACACCTTC.

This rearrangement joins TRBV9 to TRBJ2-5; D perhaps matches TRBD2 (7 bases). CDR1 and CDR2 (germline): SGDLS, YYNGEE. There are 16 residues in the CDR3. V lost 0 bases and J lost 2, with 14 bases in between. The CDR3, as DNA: TGTGCCAGCAGCGTAGGAGGGGGAGGGCCGCAAGAGACCCAGTACTTC. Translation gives CASSVGGGGPQETQYF.

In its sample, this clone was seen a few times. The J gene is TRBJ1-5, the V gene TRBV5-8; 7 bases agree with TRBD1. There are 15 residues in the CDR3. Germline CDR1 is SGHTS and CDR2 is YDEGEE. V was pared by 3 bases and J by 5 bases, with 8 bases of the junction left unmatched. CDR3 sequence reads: CASSSGTANYQPQHF. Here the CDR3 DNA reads TGTGCCAGCAGCTCCGGGACAGCTAACTATCAGCCCCAGCATTTT.

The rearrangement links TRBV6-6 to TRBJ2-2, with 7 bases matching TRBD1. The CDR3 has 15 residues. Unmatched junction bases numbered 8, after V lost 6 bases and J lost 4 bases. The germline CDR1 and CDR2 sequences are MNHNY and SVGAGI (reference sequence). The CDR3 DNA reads TGTGCCAGCAGACGGAGACAGGGCGCCACCGGGGAGCTGTTTTTT. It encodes CASRRRQGATGELFF.